This record concerns one T cell receptor beta chain sequence. The sample belongs to a study of blood T cell repertoires in COVID-19. At the level of the study: Whether acute or convalescent, the COVID-19 samples came from the United States, Italy and Spain.

The length of the CDR3 is 15 residues. V shed 2 bases and J shed 4 bases, with 11 bases lying between them. Germline CDR1 is MNHEY and CDR2 is SVGAGI. Assay used: immunoSEQ multiplex PCR; TCRdb lists only in-frame clones, some missing. The sample lists about 190,000 clones, roughly four fifths occurring once. The rearrangement uses TRBV6-5 and TRBJ1-4; D is ambiguous. This receptor was obtained from a woman aged 40 to 50 with acute or convalescent COVID-19. Sample: peripheral blood. The CDR3 region has the DNA TGTGCCAGCAGTTACGACTGGCGGTATAATGAAAAACTGTTTTTT. Translating it yields CASSYDWRYNEKLFF.